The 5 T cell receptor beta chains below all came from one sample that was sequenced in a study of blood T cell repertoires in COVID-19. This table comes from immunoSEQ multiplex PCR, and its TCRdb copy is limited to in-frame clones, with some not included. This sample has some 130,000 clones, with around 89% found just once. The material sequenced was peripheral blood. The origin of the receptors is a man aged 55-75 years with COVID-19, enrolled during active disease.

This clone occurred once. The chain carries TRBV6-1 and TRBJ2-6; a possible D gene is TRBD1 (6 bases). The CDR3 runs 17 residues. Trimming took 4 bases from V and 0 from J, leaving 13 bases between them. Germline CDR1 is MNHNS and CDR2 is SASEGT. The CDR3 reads CASSGVGHFSGANVLTF. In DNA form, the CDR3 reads TGTGCCAGCAGTGGGGTGGGACATTTCTCTGGGGCCAACGTCCTGACTTTC.

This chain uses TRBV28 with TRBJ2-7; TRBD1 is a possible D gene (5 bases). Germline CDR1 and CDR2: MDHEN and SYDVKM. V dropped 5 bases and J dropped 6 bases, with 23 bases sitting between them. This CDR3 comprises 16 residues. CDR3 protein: CASSPHATGLNFEQYF. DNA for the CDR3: TGTGCCAGCAGTCCCCATGCCACAGGCCTCAATTTCGAGCAGTACTTC.

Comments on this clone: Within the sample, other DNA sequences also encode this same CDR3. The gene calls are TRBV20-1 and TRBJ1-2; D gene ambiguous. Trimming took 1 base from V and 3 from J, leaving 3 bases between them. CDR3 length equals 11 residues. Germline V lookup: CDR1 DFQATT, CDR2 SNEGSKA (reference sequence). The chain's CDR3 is CSARADYGYTF. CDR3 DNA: TGCAGTGCTAGAGCCGACTATGGCTACACCTTC.

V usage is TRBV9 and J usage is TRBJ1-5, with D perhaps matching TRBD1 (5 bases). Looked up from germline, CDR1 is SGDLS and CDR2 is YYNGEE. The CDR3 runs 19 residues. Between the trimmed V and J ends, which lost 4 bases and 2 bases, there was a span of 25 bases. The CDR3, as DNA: TGTGCCAGCAGCCAATACGGGGGGGGATTGGAAGAAGGCAATCAGCCCCAGCATTTT. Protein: CASSQYGGGLEEGNQPQHF. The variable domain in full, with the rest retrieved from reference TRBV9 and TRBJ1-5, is DSGVTQTPKHLITATGQRVTLRCSPRSGDLSVYWYQQSLDQGLQFLIQYYNGEERAKGNILERFSAQQFPDLHSELNLSSLELGDSALYFCASSQYGGGLEEGNQPQHFGDGTRLSIL.

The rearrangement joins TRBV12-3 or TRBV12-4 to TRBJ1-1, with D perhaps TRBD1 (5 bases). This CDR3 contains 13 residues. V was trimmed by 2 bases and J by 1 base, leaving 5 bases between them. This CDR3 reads CASSLTGNTEAFF. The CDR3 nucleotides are TGTGCCAGCAGTTTAACAGGGAACACTGAAGCTTTCTTT.